Described below is a single T cell receptor (beta chain) sequence and its context. A second PCR of about 7 to 12 cycles used a sample-barcoded 5' primer and a J-beta primer mix. Every molecule of cDNA carried a tag from a template-switch adaptor with 12 random nucleotides. TCRdb re-analysed the 5' RACE reads in MiXCR, keeping a single row per CDR3 protein. The repertoire holds about 840,000 distinct CDR3 sequences, with 29% as singletons. This sample was included in a study of blood T cells in healthy people across ages. Trimming pared 6 bases from V and 6 bases from J, leaving 25 bases between. Germline CDR1 reads KGHSH; CDR2 reads LQKENI. The CDR3 runs to 17 residues. This same sample was also taken into another study, of T cells of mothers and their children. That publication notes: The second PCR's M1S primer added sample barcodes and 2-4 random nucleotides. Maternal samples each gave over 9 million TCR beta CDR3 reads, and child samples a few million each. No clone of persistent microchimeric T cells was detected.

The chain couples TRBV18 to TRBJ2-3; D possibly corresponds to TRBD1 (6 bases). The clonotype was recovered from a woman aged 40 to 50 in good health. Sequences were obtained from blood. The CDR3 here is CASSEQGVASSTDTQYF. The CDR3 nucleotides are TGTGCCAGCTCGGAACAGGGAGTCGCGTCGTCCACGGATACGCAGTATTTT.